This T cell receptor (beta chain) was profiled in a study of read filtering for tumor transcriptome and immune sequencing. Study as a whole: Whole-transcriptome libraries were prepared after DNase treatment. Broader study findings: RNA-seq captured clonotypes less deeply and reliably than IR-seq. This fraction held mixed bone marrow immune cells after CD138-negative sorting. Dropping single-read clonotypes raised IR-seq and RNA-seq shared-clonotype correlation.

Germline V gives CDR1 SGHRS, CDR2 YFSETQ. The CDR3 length is 13 residues. About this clonotype itself: Its matching antigen is unknown. Just one base apart from a much larger clone, this may be a read error.

From approximately 430 ng of RNA, a library with molecular barcoded alpha/delta and beta/gamma adaptors was made. TCRdb processed the reads anew with MiXCR; each CDR3 protein has one entry. The table includes around 140,000 distinct CDR3 sequences, roughly 13% detected once. The chain is built from TRBV5-1 and TRBJ2-7; D might be TRBD2 (5 bases). The origin of this receptor is a donor aged 40 or older with multiple myeloma. Sequencing was carried out using a population of CD138-negative cells sorted from bone marrow. The CDR3 nucleotides read TGCGCCAGCAGCCCACAAGGAGACTACGATCAGTACTTC. It is translated as CASSPQGDYDQYF.